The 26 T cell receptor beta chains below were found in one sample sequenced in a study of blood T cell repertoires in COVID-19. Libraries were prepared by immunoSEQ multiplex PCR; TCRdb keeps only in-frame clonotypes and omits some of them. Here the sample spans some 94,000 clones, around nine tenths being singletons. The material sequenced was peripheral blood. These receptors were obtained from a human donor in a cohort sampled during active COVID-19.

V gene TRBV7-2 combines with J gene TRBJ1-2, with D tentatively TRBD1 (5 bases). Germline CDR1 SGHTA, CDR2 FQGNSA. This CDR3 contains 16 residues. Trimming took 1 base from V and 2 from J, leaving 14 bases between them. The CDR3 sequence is CASSLVRRQSNYGYTF. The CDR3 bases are TGTGCCAGCAGCTTAGTGCGTAGACAGTCCAACTATGGCTACACCTTC.

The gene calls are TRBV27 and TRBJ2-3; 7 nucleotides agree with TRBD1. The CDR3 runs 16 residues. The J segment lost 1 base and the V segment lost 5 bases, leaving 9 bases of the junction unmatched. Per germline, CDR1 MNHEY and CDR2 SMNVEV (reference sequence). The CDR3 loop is CASSRSGTERTDTQYF. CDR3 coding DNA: TGTGCCAGCAGTCGGTCCGGGACAGAACGCACAGATACGCAGTATTTT.

CDR3 bases: TGTGCCAGCAGTTACCCGGGCGGGATTTTCACTGAAGCTTTCTTT. Translating it yields CASSYPGGIFTEAFF. V and J are TRBV28 and TRBJ1-1; D is undetermined. V dropped 4 bases and J dropped 4 bases, with 16 bases sitting between them. CDR3 length: 15 residues. Germline V CDR1 and CDR2: MDHEN, SYDVKM. The variable domain in full, with the rest retrieved from reference TRBV28 and TRBJ1-1, is DVKVTQSSRYLVKRTGEKVFLECVQDMDHENMFWYRQDPGLGLRLIYFSYDVKMKEKGDIPEGYSVSREKKERFSLILESASTNQTSMYLCASSYPGGIFTEAFFGQGTRLTVV.

Here the CDR3 DNA reads TGTGCCAGCAGCTTAGGGGGGACAGTTGGAAACACTGAAGCTTTCTTT. Translation: CASSLGGTVGNTEAFF. This rearrangement joins TRBV7-9 to TRBJ1-1, with 7 positions matching TRBD1. This CDR3 is 16 amino acids long. With V trimmed by 1 base and J by 2 bases, 7 bases remained unmatched. The V gene's germline CDR1 is SEHNR and CDR2 FQNEAQ (reference sequence).

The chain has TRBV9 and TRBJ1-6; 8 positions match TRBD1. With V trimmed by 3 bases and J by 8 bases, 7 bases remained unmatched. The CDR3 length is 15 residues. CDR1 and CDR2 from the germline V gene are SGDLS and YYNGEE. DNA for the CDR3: TGTGCCAGCAGCGGACTGGGACAGGCCGATTCACCCCTCCACTTT. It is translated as CASSGLGQADSPLHF.

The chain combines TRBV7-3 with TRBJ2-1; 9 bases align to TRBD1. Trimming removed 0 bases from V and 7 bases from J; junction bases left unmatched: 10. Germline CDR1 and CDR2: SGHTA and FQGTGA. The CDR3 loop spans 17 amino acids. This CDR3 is CASSLTPTGGARNEQFF. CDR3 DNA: TGTGCCAGCAGCTTAACCCCCACAGGGGGCGCGAGGAATGAGCAGTTCTTC.

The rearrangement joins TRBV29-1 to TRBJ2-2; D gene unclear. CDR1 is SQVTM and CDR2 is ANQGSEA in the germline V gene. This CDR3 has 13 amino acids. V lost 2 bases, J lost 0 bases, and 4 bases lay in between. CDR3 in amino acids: CSVEWPNTGELFF. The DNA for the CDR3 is TGCAGCGTTGAATGGCCGAACACCGGGGAGCTGTTTTTT.

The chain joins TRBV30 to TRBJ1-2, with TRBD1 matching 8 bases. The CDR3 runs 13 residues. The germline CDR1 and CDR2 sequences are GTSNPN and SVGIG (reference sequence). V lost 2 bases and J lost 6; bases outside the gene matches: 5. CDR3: CAWSTGGNNGYTF. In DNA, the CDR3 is TGTGCCTGGAGTACAGGGGGTAATAATGGCTACACCTTC.

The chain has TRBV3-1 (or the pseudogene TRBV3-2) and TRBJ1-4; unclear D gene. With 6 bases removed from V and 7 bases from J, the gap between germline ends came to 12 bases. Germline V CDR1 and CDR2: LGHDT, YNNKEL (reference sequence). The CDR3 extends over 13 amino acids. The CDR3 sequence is CASRSGGGEKLFF. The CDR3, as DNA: TGTGCCAGCAGGTCCGGCGGCGGTGAAAAACTGTTTTTT.

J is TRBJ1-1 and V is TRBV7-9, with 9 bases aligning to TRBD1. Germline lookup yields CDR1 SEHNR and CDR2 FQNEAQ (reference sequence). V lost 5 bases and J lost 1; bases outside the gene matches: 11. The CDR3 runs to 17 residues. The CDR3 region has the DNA TGTGCCAGCAGCCCCCCTACAGGGGGCGTTCGGAACACTGAAGCTTTCTTT. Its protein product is CASSPPTGGVRNTEAFF. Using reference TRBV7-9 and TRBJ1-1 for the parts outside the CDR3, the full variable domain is DTGVSQNPRHKITKRGQNVTFRCDPISEHNRLYWYRQTLGQGPEFLTYFQNEAQLEKSRLLSDRFSAERPKGSFSTLEIQRTEQGDSAMYLCASSPPTGGVRNTEAFFGQGTRLTVV.

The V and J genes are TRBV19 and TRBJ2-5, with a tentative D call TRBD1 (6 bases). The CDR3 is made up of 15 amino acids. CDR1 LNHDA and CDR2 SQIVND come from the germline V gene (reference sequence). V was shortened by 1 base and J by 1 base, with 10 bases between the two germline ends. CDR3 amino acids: CASSIGTVSQETQYF. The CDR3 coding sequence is TGTGCCAGTAGTATAGGGACAGTTTCCCAAGAGACCCAGTACTTC.

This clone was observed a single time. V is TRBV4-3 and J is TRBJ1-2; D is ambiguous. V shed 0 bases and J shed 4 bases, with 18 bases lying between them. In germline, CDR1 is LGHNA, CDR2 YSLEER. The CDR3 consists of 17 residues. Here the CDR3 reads CASSQDQWAGLPYGYTF. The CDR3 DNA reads TGCGCCAGCAGCCAAGATCAGTGGGCAGGTCTACCCTATGGCTACACCTTC.

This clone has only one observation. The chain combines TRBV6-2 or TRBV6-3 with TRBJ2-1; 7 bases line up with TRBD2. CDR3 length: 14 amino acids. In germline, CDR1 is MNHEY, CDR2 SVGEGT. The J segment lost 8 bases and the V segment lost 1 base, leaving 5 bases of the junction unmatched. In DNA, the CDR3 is TGTGCCAGCAGTTACTTCGGGAGGTTGGATGAGCAGTTCTTC. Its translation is CASSYFGRLDEQFF.

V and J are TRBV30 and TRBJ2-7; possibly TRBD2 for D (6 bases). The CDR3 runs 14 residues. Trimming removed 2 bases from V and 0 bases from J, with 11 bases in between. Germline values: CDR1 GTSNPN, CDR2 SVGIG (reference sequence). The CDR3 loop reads CAWSRLAASYEQYF. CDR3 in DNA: TGTGCCTGGAGTAGATTAGCGGCCTCCTACGAGCAGTACTTC.

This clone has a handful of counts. The CDR3: CASSSNYEQYF. The CDR3 bases are TGCGCCAGCAGCTCCAACTACGAGCAGTACTTC. The rearrangement joins TRBV5-1 to TRBJ2-7, with unresolved D. This CDR3 contains 11 residues. With 3 bases removed from V and 3 bases from J, the gap between germline ends came to 4 bases. Germline CDR1 reads SGHRS; CDR2 reads YFSETQ.

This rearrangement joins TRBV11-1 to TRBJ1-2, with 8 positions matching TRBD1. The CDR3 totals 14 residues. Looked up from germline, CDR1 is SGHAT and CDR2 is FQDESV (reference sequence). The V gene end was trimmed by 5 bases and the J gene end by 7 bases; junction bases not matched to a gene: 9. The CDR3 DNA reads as TGTGCCAGCAGCCTAACCGACAGGGGCGGTGGCTACACCTTC. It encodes CASSLTDRGGGYTF.

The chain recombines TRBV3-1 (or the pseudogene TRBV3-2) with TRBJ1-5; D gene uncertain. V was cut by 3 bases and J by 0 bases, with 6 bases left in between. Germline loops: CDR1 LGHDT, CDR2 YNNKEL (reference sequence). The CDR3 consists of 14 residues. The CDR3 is CASSHRYSNQPQHF. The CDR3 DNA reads TGTGCCAGCAGCCACCGGTATAGCAATCAGCCCCAGCATTTT.

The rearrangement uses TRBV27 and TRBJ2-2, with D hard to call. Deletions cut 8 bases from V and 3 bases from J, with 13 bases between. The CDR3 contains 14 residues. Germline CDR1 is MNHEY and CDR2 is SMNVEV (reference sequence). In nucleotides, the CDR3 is TGTGCCAGCCCATCCAATCCGGACACCGGGGAGCTGTTTTTT. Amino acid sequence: CASPSNPDTGELFF.

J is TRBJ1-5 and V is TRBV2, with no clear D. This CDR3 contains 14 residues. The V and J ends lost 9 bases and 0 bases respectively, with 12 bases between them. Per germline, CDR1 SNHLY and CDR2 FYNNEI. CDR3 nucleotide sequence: TGTGCCAGTTCCCGGGAGTATAGCAATCAGCCCCAGCATTTT. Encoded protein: CASSREYSNQPQHF.

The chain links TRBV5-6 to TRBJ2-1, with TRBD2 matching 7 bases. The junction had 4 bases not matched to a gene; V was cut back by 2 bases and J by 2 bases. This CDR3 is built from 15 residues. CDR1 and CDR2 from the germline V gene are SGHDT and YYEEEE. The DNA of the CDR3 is TGTGCCAGCAGCTTAAGCGGGAAGGCCTACAATGAGCAGTTCTTC. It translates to CASSLSGKAYNEQFF.

The CDR3 reads CASSDRTGYEKLFF. CDR3 coding DNA: TGTGCCAGCAGTGACAGGACAGGGTACGAAAAACTGTTTTTT. The chain employs TRBV2 and TRBJ1-4; 8 nucleotides agree with TRBD1. Trimming removed 3 bases from V and 8 bases from J; junction bases left unmatched: 5. The CDR3 totals 14 residues. The germline V gene has CDR1 SNHLY and CDR2 FYNNEI.

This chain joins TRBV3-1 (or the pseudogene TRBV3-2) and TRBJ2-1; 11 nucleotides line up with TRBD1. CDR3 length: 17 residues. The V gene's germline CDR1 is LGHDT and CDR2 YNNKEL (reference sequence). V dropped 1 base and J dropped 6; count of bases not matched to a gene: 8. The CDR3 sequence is CASSQGVRDRGFNEQFF. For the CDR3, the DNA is TGTGCCAGCAGCCAAGGGGTCCGGGACAGGGGGTTCAATGAGCAGTTCTTC.

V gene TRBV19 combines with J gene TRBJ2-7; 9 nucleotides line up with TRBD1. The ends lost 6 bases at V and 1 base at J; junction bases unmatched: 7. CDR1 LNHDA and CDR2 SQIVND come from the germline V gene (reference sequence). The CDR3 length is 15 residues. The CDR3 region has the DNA TGTGCCAGTAGATCTCACGGACAGGGGTCCTACGAGCAGTACTTC. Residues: CASRSHGQGSYEQYF.

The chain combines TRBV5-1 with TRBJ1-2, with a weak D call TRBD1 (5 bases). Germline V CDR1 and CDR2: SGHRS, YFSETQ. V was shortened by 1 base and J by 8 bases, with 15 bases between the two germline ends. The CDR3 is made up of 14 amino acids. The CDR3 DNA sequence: TGCGCCAGCAGCTTGAATAGGGGTATAGGGGGCTACACCTTC. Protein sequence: CASSLNRGIGGYTF.

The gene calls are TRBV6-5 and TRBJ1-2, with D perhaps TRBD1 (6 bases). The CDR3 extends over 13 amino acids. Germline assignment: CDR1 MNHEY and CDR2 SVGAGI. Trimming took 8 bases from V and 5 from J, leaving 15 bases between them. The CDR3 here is CASHHRVWYGYTF. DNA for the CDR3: TGTGCCAGCCACCACAGGGTGTGGTATGGCTACACCTTC.

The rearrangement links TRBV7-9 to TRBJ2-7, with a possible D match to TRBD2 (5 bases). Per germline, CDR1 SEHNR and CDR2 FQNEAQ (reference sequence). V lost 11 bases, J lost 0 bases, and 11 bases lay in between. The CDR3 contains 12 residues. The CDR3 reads CAGSGSSYEQYF. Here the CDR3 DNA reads TGTGCCGGAAGCGGTAGCTCCTACGAGCAGTACTTC. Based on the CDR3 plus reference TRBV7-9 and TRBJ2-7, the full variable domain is DTGVSQNPRHKITKRGQNVTFRCDPISEHNRLYWYRQTLGQGPEFLTYFQNEAQLEKSRLLSDRFSAERPKGSFSTLEIQRTEQGDSAMYLCAGSGSSYEQYFGPGTRLTVT.